This TCR beta chain was retrieved from a study of CD8+ T cells in alopecia areata. Reverse transcribed after extraction, RNA yielded cDNA as the sequencing template. This table comes from immunoSEQ multiplex PCR, and its TCRdb copy is limited to in-frame clones, with some not included. The sample shows about 110,000 clones, 45% to 60% of them seen only once. A few counts support this clone. Sequencing was done on a sample of NKG2D-low CD8+ T cells sorted from blood. The TCR sequence derives from a human donor with alopecia areata.

CDR3 residues: CASSFRGPGGGETQYF. The CDR3 DNA reads as TGTGCCAGCAGTTTCCGAGGTCCCGGGGGGGGAGAGACCCAGTACTTC. The chain recombines TRBV28 with TRBJ2-5; 8 bases match TRBD2. The ends lost 3 bases at V and 4 bases at J; junction bases unmatched: 10. This CDR3 spans 16 amino acids. Germline V CDR1 and CDR2: MDHEN, SYDVKM.